Listed below are T cell receptor beta chains from one sample, sequenced in a study of T-cell memory formation after mild COVID-19. TCRdb recomputed calls from the 5' RACE reads with MiXCR, one row per CDR3 protein. The data hold around 250,000 distinct CDR3 sequences, with 15% observed a single time. The specimen was PBMCs or a T cell subset sorted from them (not recorded which). All receptors come from an adult woman who had mild COVID-19 (a few samples of this study predate the infection). Cell type and time point are not known. Each CDR3 is given with its conserved first and last residue. The order of the fields is J gene, clone size, D gene, V gene, CDR3 DNA, CDR3 protein. The D gene is left open where the match is weak. Part of the rows lack a size; the others show once, few, many or a class for expanded clones.

>TRBJ1-2|.|.|TRBV24-1
TGTGCCACCAGTGAACAGGGTTATCCGGGCTACACCTTC
CATSEQGYPGYTF
>TRBJ2-5|few|.|TRBV7-9
TGTGCCAGCAGCTCCATGGGGGAGACCCAGTACTTC
CASSSMGETQYF
>TRBJ1-1|.|.|TRBV18
TGTGCCAGCTCACCCGTCGGTGTGACTGAAGCTTTCTTT
CASSPVGVTEAFF
>TRBJ2-5|.|.|TRBV5-1
TGCGCCAGCAGCTTGAATCCAGGAGAGGGAGAGACCCAGTACTTC
CASSLNPGEGETQYF
>TRBJ2-7|many|TRBD1|TRBV20-1
TGCAGTGCTAGGAAAGTGACAGGGGGCTCCTACGAGCAGTACTTC
CSARKVTGGSYEQYF
>TRBJ1-1|many|TRBD1|TRBV20-1
TGCAGTGCTAGAGAACAGGGGTTAGGAAAAACTGAAGCTTTCTTT
CSAREQGLGKTEAFF
>TRBJ2-6|.|.|TRBV5-1
TGCGCCAGCAGCTTGGATGGTAGGGTGTTCTCTGGGGCCAACGTCCTGACTTTC
CASSLDGRVFSGANVLTF
>TRBJ2-5|.|TRBD2|TRBV20-1
TGCAGTGCCCCGTCTAGCGGGGGGGTTCGAGAGACCCAGTACTTC
CSAPSSGGVRETQYF
>TRBJ2-7|.|.|TRBV25-1
TGTGCCAGCAGTGAGCACGGATTCTCCTACGAGCAGTACTTC
CASSEHGFSYEQYF
>TRBJ2-1|.|TRBD1|TRBV29-1
TGCAGCGTTGAAAGGGACAGGGTCTCCGAGCAGTTCTTC
CSVERDRVSEQFF
>TRBJ2-3|many|.|TRBV7-8
TGTGCCAGCAGCGTAGGTGCGGATACGCAGTATTTT
CASSVGADTQYF
>TRBJ1-1|few|TRBD1|TRBV29-1
TGCAGCGTGGATAGGGGACAGTGGACTGAAGCTTTCTTT
CSVDRGQWTEAFF
>TRBJ2-3|.|.|TRBV7-9
TGTGCCACCCCGGGGGACGGCACAGATACGCAGTATTTT
CATPGDGTDTQYF
>TRBJ2-5|.|TRBD1|TRBV24-1
TGTGCCACCAGTGATTCACGGACAGGGCCCCAAGAGACCCAGTACTTC
CATSDSRTGPQETQYF
>TRBJ2-5|.|TRBD2|TRBV5-5
TGTGCCAGCAGCTTGCCTAGCGGCCAAGAGACCCAGTACTTC
CASSLPSGQETQYF
>TRBJ2-7|.|TRBD1|TRBV19
TGTGCCAGTAGTACCCTGGCCGGGACAGGGGGGAGGCAGTACTTC
CASSTLAGTGGRQYF
>TRBJ2-2|few|.|TRBV5-4
TGTGCCAGCAGCTTGGATAATCCGAGGGAGACGAGGGAGCTGTTTTTT
CASSLDNPRETRELFF
>TRBJ2-1|few|.|TRBV5-5
TGTGCCAGCAGCTTGTCGAAGAATGAGCAGTTCTTC
CASSLSKNEQFF
>TRBJ2-2|few|TRBD1|TRBV5-1
TGCGCCAGCAGCCGGGGACAGTCTTTGAACACCGGGGAGCTGTTTTTT
CASSRGQSLNTGELFF
>TRBJ1-5|few|.|TRBV20-1
TGCAGTGCTAGTTCGGGGTCCTCTAGCAATCAGCCCCAGCATTTT
CSASSGSSSNQPQHF
>TRBJ2-1|many|.|TRBV2
TGTGCCAGCAGTGAACTAGAAGGGTCCTACAATGAGCAGTTCTTC
CASSELEGSYNEQFF
>TRBJ2-5|few|TRBD1|TRBV7-9
TGTGCCAGCAGCCTGATGGGACAGGGACAAGAGACCCAGTACTTC
CASSLMGQGQETQYF
>TRBJ2-3|few|.|TRBV7-9
TGTGCCAGCAGCTTAGCGGCAGGGTCCACAGATACGCAGTATTTT
CASSLAAGSTDTQYF
>TRBJ1-1|.|.|TRBV5-1
TGCGCCAGCAGTACAGGGACTAACACTGAAGCTTTCTTT
CASSTGTNTEAFF
>TRBJ1-2|.|.|TRBV24-1
TGTGCCACCAGTAGATTGAACTATGGCTACACCTTC
CATSRLNYGYTF
>TRBJ2-7|many|TRBD2|TRBV12-3/TRBV12-4
TGTGCCAGCAGTCAGACTAGCTTCTACGAGCAGTACTTC
CASSQTSFYEQYF
>TRBJ2-1|.|.|TRBV7-2
TGTGCCAGCAGCTTAGGGTGGGATGAGCAGTTCTTC
CASSLGWDEQFF
>TRBJ2-7|many|.|TRBV6-2/TRBV6-3
TGTGCCAGCAGCGACTCCTACGAGCAGTACTTC
CASSDSYEQYF
>TRBJ1-1|few|TRBD1|TRBV10-3
TGTGCCATCAGTGAGTCGGGACAGGGGACCACTGAAGCTTTCTTT
CAISESGQGTTEAFF
>TRBJ2-3|.|TRBD2|TRBV5-1
TGCGCCAGCAGCTTGTTCGGGAGGGCCGATGATACGCAGTATTTT
CASSLFGRADDTQYF
>TRBJ2-3|few|.|TRBV11-3
TGTGCCAGCAGCTGGGTCGCAGATACGCAGTATTTT
CASSWVADTQYF
>TRBJ1-1|.|.|TRBV29-1
TGCAGCGTTGAGAGGGTACCGAACACTGAAGCTTTCTTT
CSVERVPNTEAFF
>TRBJ1-2|.|.|TRBV11-2
TGTGCCAGCAGCTTAGATCCCGGAGGCCGGGGTGACTATGGCTACACCTTC
CASSLDPGGRGDYGYTF
>TRBJ1-2|.|.|TRBV7-9
TGTGCCAGCAGCCAAGGCCCGTGGGTTCGAGGGGGCTACACCTTC
CASSQGPWVRGGYTF
>TRBJ2-2|few|.|TRBV12-3/TRBV12-4
TGTGCCAGCAGAAGTAACGCGAACACCGGGGAGCTGTTTTTT
CASRSNANTGELFF
>TRBJ2-3|.|.|TRBV7-2
TGTGCCAGCAGCCGAACCGGGGGGCGGGCCCGCACAGATACGCAGTATTTT
CASSRTGGRARTDTQYF
>TRBJ1-1|few|.|TRBV5-6
TGTGCCAGCAGCGAAGGGACCGCTCAATGGGGGACTGAAGCTTTCTTT
CASSEGTAQWGTEAFF
>TRBJ2-5|many|.|TRBV4-2
TGTGCCAGCAGCCAAGGGGCGCAACAAGAGACCCAGTACTTC
CASSQGAQQETQYF
>TRBJ2-1|few|TRBD2|TRBV20-1
TGCAGTGCTAGAATGCAGCGGGGGGGCAATGAGCAGTTCTTC
CSARMQRGGNEQFF
>TRBJ2-7|few|.|TRBV4-2
TGTGCCAGCAGCCGGGGTCCCACCTACGAGCAGTACTTC
CASSRGPTYEQYF
>TRBJ2-3|many|.|TRBV4-3
TGCGCCAGCAGCCAAGAGGGGCAGGGAGGCTCGCAGTATTTT
CASSQEGQGGSQYF
>TRBJ1-1|many|.|TRBV5-1
TGCGCCAGCAAAGGGAGTAATATGAACACTGAAGCTTTCTTT
CASKGSNMNTEAFF
>TRBJ2-5|.|.|TRBV3-1
TGTGCCAGCAGCCGCCGGGGGGCAGGGGAGACCCAGTACTTC
CASSRRGAGETQYF
>TRBJ2-1|.|.|TRBV7-2
TGTGCCAGCAGCTTAGCTATAGGAAACAATGAGCAGTTCTTC
CASSLAIGNNEQFF
>TRBJ2-6|few|.|TRBV12-3/TRBV12-4
TGTGCCAGCAGTTTAAGGCAACTGGGCTCTGGGGCCAACGTCCTGACTTTC
CASSLRQLGSGANVLTF
>TRBJ2-1|.|.|TRBV7-2
TGTGCCAGCAGCTTCGCTAAAAGCTCCTACAATGAGCAGTTCTTC
CASSFAKSSYNEQFF